This T cell receptor (beta chain) was captured in a study of T-cell memory formation after mild COVID-19. Overall study context: TCR clusters were mostly confined to one donor each. Whole-study results and caveats: Contracting CD4+ clones lay largely in CM and EM, with CD8+ ones residing in EMRA. CD4+ bias marked clones expanding day 15 to 37, unlike balanced contracting clones.

The CDR3 length is 16 residues. The J segment lost 5 bases and the V segment lost 6 bases, leaving 13 bases of the junction unmatched. This clonotype was observed many times. The antigen is unknown. TCRdb analysed the 5' RACE reads with MiXCR anew, one entry per CDR3 protein. The table shows 75,000 to 95,000 distinct CDR3 sequences, with 10% to 15% occurring only once. The sequenced material came from PBMCs or a T cell subset sorted from them (not recorded which). The chain combines TRBV12-3 or TRBV12-4 with TRBJ2-3, with 8 positions matching TRBD2. The sequence derives from an adult woman who had mild COVID-19 (a few samples of this study predate the infection). Cell type and time point are not known. Here the CDR3 reads CASRPLTGGAGDTQYF. CDR3 nucleotide sequence: TGTGCCAGCAGACCGCTTACGGGGGGGGCCGGAGATACGCAGTATTTT.